A selection of T cell receptor beta chains follows, all from one sample in a study of cytomegalovirus exposure and HLA in healthy donors. Sequenced by immunoSEQ multiplex PCR; TCRdb stores in-frame clones only, minus some. The sample yields roughly 71,000 clones, 60% to 75% seen once. The sample comprised PBMCs. These receptor sequences come from a man between 35 and 55 years old in good health and CMV-seropositive. CDR3s include the opening cysteine and the closing phenylalanine or tryptophan. The order of the fields is J gene, D gene, clone size, V gene, CDR3 protein. A D gene is named only where the DNA matches it firmly. A clone size is listed for some rows: how often the clone was seen (once, few, many), or a class if it is expanded.

>TRBJ1-2|TRBD1|NA|TRBV11-2
CASSSGQGGVF
>TRBJ1-1|TRBD1|NA|TRBV27
CASRTDRGSNTEAFF
>TRBJ2-3|NA|NA|TRBV5-1
CASSDTGSSTDTQYF
>TRBJ2-1|NA|NA|TRBV4-1
CASSQVEYNEQFF
>TRBJ1-2|NA|NA|TRBV30
CAWSASPGASYRYTF
>TRBJ2-7|TRBD1|NA|TRBV5-4
CASSLGSGQTYEQYF
>TRBJ1-2|TRBD1|NA|TRBV19
CASSIRNRDREGYTF
>TRBJ1-5|TRBD1|NA|TRBV30
CAWRPWTGNDNQPQHF
>TRBJ1-3|TRBD1|NA|TRBV7-9
CASSLAGQGLRNTIYF
>TRBJ1-5|TRBD1|few|TRBV5-1
CASSLDPGQGNQPQHF
>TRBJ1-4|NA|NA|TRBV7-7
CASSLSQNEKLFF
>TRBJ1-2|NA|NA|TRBV7-9
CASSLEGGGDGYTF
>TRBJ2-5|TRBD1|once|TRBV18
CASSPLETGAGTQYF
>TRBJ1-3|TRBD1|NA|TRBV11-3
CASSPRTGLNTIYF
>TRBJ2-7|NA|NA|TRBV15
CATSRSNQGGYEQYF
>TRBJ2-2|NA|NA|TRBV29-1
CSGRSSNTGELFF
>TRBJ1-1|TRBD1|NA|TRBV5-1
CASSTRTGGFSEAFF
>TRBJ2-3|NA|once|TRBV5-1
CASSSQGAPTDTQYF
>TRBJ2-1|TRBD2|NA|TRBV4-3
CASSQGLAAYNEQFF
>TRBJ2-1|TRBD1|NA|TRBV4-3
CASSQGQGDYNEQFF